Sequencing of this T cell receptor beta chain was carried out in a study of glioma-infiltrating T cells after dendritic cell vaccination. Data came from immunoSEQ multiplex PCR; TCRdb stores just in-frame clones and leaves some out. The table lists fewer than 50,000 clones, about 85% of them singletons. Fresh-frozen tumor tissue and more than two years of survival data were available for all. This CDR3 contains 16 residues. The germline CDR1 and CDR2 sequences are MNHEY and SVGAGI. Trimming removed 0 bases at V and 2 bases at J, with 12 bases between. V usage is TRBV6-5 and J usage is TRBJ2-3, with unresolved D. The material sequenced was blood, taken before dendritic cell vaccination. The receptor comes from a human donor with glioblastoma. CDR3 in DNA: TGTGCCAGCAGTTACTCGAATCGGCGGCCCACAGATACGCAGTATTTT. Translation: CASSYSNRRPTDTQYF.